A single sample gave rise to the 22 T cell receptor beta chains below, sequenced in a study of blood T cells in healthy people across ages. Alongside a J-beta primer mix, a sample-barcoded 5' primer served in a second PCR lasting about 7 to 11 cycles. MiXCR, applied by TCRdb to the 5' RACE reads, yields one record per CDR3 protein. Seen here are more than 450,000 distinct CDR3 sequences, over 25% observed once, and the top ten hold approximately 4%. These sequences were also reported in another study, on T cells of mothers and their children.

Sequencing input: blood. The receptors derive from a boy between 2 and 10 years old in good health.

The chain links TRBV11-2 to TRBJ2-7; D could derive from TRBD1 or TRBD2 (5 bases each). Germline assignment: CDR1 SGHAT and CDR2 FQNNGV. The CDR3 runs to 13 residues. V gave up 6 bases and J gave up 2 bases, with 11 bases separating them. The CDR3, as DNA: TGTGCCAGCAGGGGACCCACGGCCTACGAGCAGTACTTC. It codes for CASRGPTAYEQYF.

In DNA form, the CDR3 reads TGCAGTACTCACGGTCCGGGACGGCAAGAGACCCAGTACTTC. It yields the protein CSTHGPGRQETQYF. The rearrangement joins TRBV20-1 to TRBJ2-5, with D perhaps given as TRBD1 or TRBD2 (5 bases each). The V end lost 8 bases, the J end lost 2 bases, and 18 bases lay between the germline ends. This CDR3 contains 14 residues. Germline V CDR1 and CDR2: DFQATT, SNEGSKA (reference sequence).

The V and J genes are TRBV27 and TRBJ2-5, with a tentative D call TRBD1 (5 bases). TRBJ2-7 explains the end of the DNA better; the J call may be wrong. CDR1 and CDR2 from the germline V gene are MNHEY and SMNVEV (reference sequence). CDR3 length equals 13 residues. CDR3 DNA: TGTGCCAGCAGTTTGCTCGTACAGGACGAGCAGTACTTC. Protein sequence: CASSLLVQDEQYF.

The chain has TRBV6-6 and TRBJ1-1; no reliable D call. The germline CDR1 and CDR2 sequences are MNHNY and SVGAGI (reference sequence). V was cut by 0 bases and J by 8 bases, with 4 bases left in between. CDR3 size: 11 residues. The CDR3 reads CASSYSREAFF. For the CDR3, the DNA is TGTGCCAGCAGTTACTCGAGAGAAGCTTTCTTT.

The chain carries TRBV12-3 or TRBV12-4 and TRBJ1-2, with D possibly matching TRBD1 (6 bases). V lost 3 bases to trimming and J lost 5 bases, with 16 bases between them. The CDR3 runs to 15 residues. CDR3 DNA: TGTGCCAGCAGTTTCGAGGATCCGACAGGATATGGCTACACCTTC. Translation gives CASSFEDPTGYGYTF.

This clonotype was picked up a small number of times. The genes are TRBV9 and TRBJ1-4, with unresolved D. The CDR3 sequence is 11 residues long. Germline-derived CDR1 and CDR2 are SGDLS and YYNGEE. V lost 1 base to trimming and J lost 8 bases, with 3 bases between them. The CDR3: CASSVSEKLFF. The CDR3 DNA reads TGTGCCAGCAGCGTAAGCGAAAAACTGTTTTTT.

This clonotype was seen more than once but under ten times. The rearrangement joins TRBV10-3 to TRBJ2-5; 11 nucleotides match TRBD2. The CDR3 totals 14 residues. The V segment lost 6 bases and the J segment 3 bases; nucleotides outside the gene matches: 3. Germline V gene data show CDR1 as ENHRY and CDR2 as SYGVKD. The CDR3 region has the DNA TGTGCCATCAGGCTGGGACTAGCGGAAGAGACCCAGTACTTC. This codes for CAIRLGLAEETQYF.

This clonotype was seen a handful of times. V usage is TRBV20-1 and J usage is TRBJ2-5; TRBD2 is a possible D gene (6 bases). The J call may be wrong; the DNA end is better matched by TRBJ2-1. CDR3 size: 15 residues. Per the germline V gene, CDR1 is DFQATT and CDR2 is SNEGSKA (reference sequence). The CDR3 region has the DNA TGCAGTGCTCTTTCCGGGACTGTGAGTGGGGATGAGCAGTTCTTC. Protein sequence: CSALSGTVSGDEQFF.

The gene calls are TRBV6-1 and TRBJ2-5; 10 nucleotides match TRBD1. The better agreement between TRBJ2-1 and the DNA end casts doubt on the J call. Germline V gives CDR1 MNHNS, CDR2 SASEGT. The CDR3 totals 15 residues. The CDR3 loop reads CASSEWDRGSNEQFF. CDR3 in DNA: TGTGCCAGCAGTGAATGGGACAGGGGAAGTAATGAGCAGTTCTTC.

CDR3 region: CASSRPGTDAQYF. CDR3 nucleotides: TGTGCCAGCTCGCGACCAGGCACGGATGCGCAGTATTTT. The genes are TRBV18 and TRBJ2-3, with D unresolved. V shed 6 bases and J shed 10 bases, with 17 bases lying between them. Germline CDR1 KGHSH, CDR2 LQKENI. The CDR3 spans 13 residues.

This chain joins TRBV4-1 and TRBJ1-3; 10 bases match TRBD1. The V gene end was trimmed by 5 bases and the J gene end by 0 bases; junction bases not matched to a gene: 10. The germline V gene has CDR1 MGHRA and CDR2 YSYEKL. CDR3 length equals 18 residues. CDR3 protein: CASSNAGTGALSGNTIYF. CDR3 bases: TGCGCCAGCAGCAACGCCGGGACAGGGGCCCTCTCTGGAAACACCATATATTTT.

This clonotype was seen a few times. The chain uses TRBV9 and TRBJ2-5; D is ambiguous. In germline, CDR1 is SGDLS, CDR2 YYNGEE. The CDR3 runs 16 residues. Trimming cost V 0 bases and J 0 bases, with 12 bases left between them. CDR3 in DNA: TGTGCCAGCAGCGTAGCCCTCAATGGCCACCAAGAGACCCAGTACTTC. It encodes CASSVALNGHQETQYF. Supplemented by reference TRBV9 and TRBJ2-5, the full variable domain reads DSGVTQTPKHLITATGQRVTLRCSPRSGDLSVYWYQQSLDQGLQFLIQYYNGEERAKGNILERFSAQQFPDLHSELNLSSLELGDSALYFCASSVALNGHQETQYFGPGTRLLVL.

The chain employs TRBV5-1 and TRBJ2-5, with D maybe TRBD1 (6 bases). The V gene lost 1 base and the J gene lost 5 bases, with 21 bases spanning the gap. CDR1 is SGHRS, CDR2 YFSETQ, per germline. CDR3 length: 17 amino acids. In DNA form, the CDR3 reads TGCGCCAGCAGCTTGTGGGGGCAGGGGAATTCCGGTGAGACCCAGTACTTC. Translated: CASSLWGQGNSGETQYF.

The chain couples TRBV21-1 to TRBJ2-7. TRBV21-1 is given as a pseudogene. This CDR3 is 19 amino acids long. The CDR3 loop is CASSKRGTQFECSSYEQYF. The CDR3 nucleotides read TGTGCCAGCAGCAAACGCGGGACCCAATTTGAATGTTCTTCCTACGAGCAGTACTTC.

The gene calls are TRBV7-3 and TRBJ2-1; no definite D call. V shed 1 base and J shed 4 bases, with 11 bases lying between them. The CDR3 is 15 amino acids. Germline assignment: CDR1 SGHTA and CDR2 FQGTGA. In nucleotides, the CDR3 is TGTGCCAGCAGCTTAAGTTTCGGGTCTTACAATGAGCAGTTCTTC. Translated: CASSLSFGSYNEQFF.

This clonotype has only one observation. V and J are TRBV20-1 and TRBJ2-2, with no clear D. Trimming stripped 3 bases from V and 0 bases from J, with 8 bases between. The CDR3 runs to 14 residues. Germline V gene lookup returns CDR1 DFQATT and CDR2 SNEGSKA (reference sequence). DNA of the CDR3: TGCAGTGCTAGCACCGGAACGAACACCGGGGAGCTGTTTTTT. Its protein product is CSASTGTNTGELFF.

The rearrangement joins TRBV21-1 to TRBJ1-6; TRBD1, the table's D call, lacks a check against the DNA. TRBV21-1 constitutes a pseudogene. The CDR3 runs 20 residues. The CDR3 loop reads CASSKSGQGAPDSYNSPLHF. The DNA of the CDR3 is TGTGCCAGCAGCAAATCTGGACAGGGGGCTCCGGACTCCTATAATTCACCCCTCCACTTT.

The rearrangement links TRBV12-3 or TRBV12-4 to TRBJ1-1; 9 bases fit TRBD1. This CDR3 has 17 amino acids. V shed 6 bases and J 3 bases; nucleotides not matched to a gene: 14. The CDR3 here is CASRSQPGTGRDTEAFF. In nucleotides, the CDR3 is TGTGCCAGCAGGTCCCAACCAGGGACAGGGAGAGACACTGAAGCTTTCTTT.

This clonotype was counted a few times. The gene calls are TRBV5-1 and TRBJ2-1; D is uncertain. CDR3 size: 15 residues. Trimming pared 4 bases from V and 0 bases from J, leaving 11 bases between. Germline V gene data show CDR1 as SGHRS and CDR2 as YFSETQ. The CDR3 coding sequence is TGCGCCAGCAGCCTGACTGGTTACTCCTACAATGAGCAGTTCTTC. Translating it yields CASSLTGYSYNEQFF.

This chain connects TRBV28 to TRBJ1-1, with D unresolved. The germline V gene has CDR1 MDHEN and CDR2 SYDVKM. The CDR3 has 11 amino acids. The V end was cut by 8 bases, the J end by 1 base, with 5 bases between. CDR3: CASEANTEAFF. In DNA form, the CDR3 reads TGTGCCAGCGAGGCGAACACTGAAGCTTTCTTT.

V is TRBV27 and J is TRBJ2-7; the match to TRBD2 covers 12 bases. Germline V CDR1 and CDR2: MNHEY, SMNVEV (reference sequence). V trimming: 5 bases; J trimming: 6 bases; junction bases outside the gene matches: 14. The CDR3 runs 17 residues. In nucleotides, the CDR3 is TGTGCCAGCAGTCGAGAAACGCTAGCGGGAGGGCTTCCCGAGCAGTACTTC. The encoded protein is CASSRETLAGGLPEQYF.

The gene calls are TRBV4-1 and TRBJ2-1, with 12 positions matching TRBD2. There are 15 residues in the CDR3. J gave up 8 bases and V 1 base, and 3 bases lay outside the gene matches. Germline V gene data show CDR1 as MGHRA and CDR2 as YSYEKL. CDR3 in DNA: TGCGCCAGCAGCCAAGTACTAGCGGGAGGTTATGAGCAGTTCTTC. Protein product: CASSQVLAGGYEQFF.